These 28 T cell receptor beta chains were all obtained from the same sample, sequenced in a study of human T cells and chemical hapten exposure. Regarding time point: pre-sensitization, week 0. The sample's treatment: therapeutic diphenylcyclopropenone sensitization with weekly scalp DPC. TCRdb reprocessed the RACE reads with MiXCR, giving one entry per CDR3 protein. Of tens of thousands of distinct CDR3 sequences in the sample, approximately 11% were seen once. The starting material was whole blood, obtained in connection with sensitization to the hapten diphenylcyclopropenone (DPC). These TCRs come from a woman aged 45-65 years with alopecia areata. Some clones in this sample may be carry-over from other donors' samples.

This clonotype was seen only a few times. The V gene is TRBV6-2 or TRBV6-3, the J gene TRBJ2-4, with D tentatively TRBD2 (5 bases). Germline V lookup: CDR1 MNHEY, CDR2 SVGEGT. Trimming cost V 7 bases and J 2 bases, with 18 bases left between them. The CDR3 has 16 amino acids. CDR3 sequence reads: CASKVRGELTKNIQYF. CDR3 nucleotides: TGTGCCAGCAAGGTCCGGGGTGAACTGACCAAAAACATTCAGTACTTC.

In its sample, this clonotype was seen many times. The chain has TRBV28 and TRBJ2-1, with 8 bases matching TRBD2. Trimming took 5 bases from V and 0 from J; bases not matched to a gene: 12. From germline, CDR1 is MDHEN and CDR2 SYDVKM. CDR3 size: 18 residues. In DNA, the CDR3 is TGTGCCAGCAGTGGGTCCTTGGAGCGGGGGAGCTCCTACAATGAGCAGTTCTTC. This codes for CASSGSLERGSSYNEQFF.

This clonotype occurred many times. The gene calls are TRBV29-1 and TRBJ2-2; TRBD1 aligns across 8 bases. Germline V lookup: CDR1 SQVTM, CDR2 ANQGSEA. Unmatched junction bases numbered 8, after V lost 7 bases and J lost 7 bases. CDR3 length: 13 residues. The CDR3 loop is CSARTGWNGELFF. The CDR3 region has the DNA TGCAGCGCCCGGACAGGGTGGAACGGGGAGCTGTTTTTT.

This clonotype was recorded a few times. CDR3 residues: CASSRSERGEAFF. In DNA form, the CDR3 reads TGTGCCAGCTCACGATCAGAGAGGGGTGAAGCTTTCTTT. The V and J genes are TRBV18 and TRBJ1-1; tentatively, D is TRBD1 (5 bases). Germline-derived CDR1 and CDR2 are KGHSH and LQKENI. CDR3 length: 13 amino acids. Between the trimmed V and J ends, which lost 4 bases and 7 bases, there was a span of 13 bases.

The chain joins TRBV27 to TRBJ2-2; D is tentatively TRBD1 or TRBD2 (5 bases each). V gave up 6 bases and J gave up 3 bases, with 20 bases separating them. The CDR3 is 17 amino acids. CDR1 and CDR2 from the germline V gene are MNHEY and SMNVEV (reference sequence). CDR3 amino acids: CASSLASGLRYTGELFF. Written as DNA, the CDR3 is TGTGCCAGCAGCCTAGCTTCGGGGCTGAGGTACACCGGGGAGCTGTTTTTT.

The chain has TRBV5-1 and TRBJ2-5; D is uncertain. The germline V gene encodes CDR1 SGHRS and CDR2 YFSETQ. This CDR3 spans 15 amino acids. Trimming cost V 0 bases and J 5 bases, with 14 bases left between them. CDR3 coding DNA: TGCGCCAGCAGCTTGGCCGGCCTTGGGATGGAGACCCAGTACTTC. Protein: CASSLAGLGMETQYF.

This clonotype was detected a few times. V and J are TRBV5-1 and TRBJ1-4, with D uncertain. The V and J ends lost 0 bases and 6 bases respectively, with 12 bases between them. Per germline, CDR1 SGHRS and CDR2 YFSETQ. This CDR3 has 15 residues. The CDR3 spells CASSLEGRRDEKLFF. CDR3 DNA sequence: TGCGCCAGCAGCTTGGAAGGACGGCGGGATGAAAAACTGTTTTTT.

This clonotype was recorded many times. The chain combines TRBV5-1 with TRBJ2-1, with a weak D call TRBD2 (5 bases). The germline V gene encodes CDR1 SGHRS and CDR2 YFSETQ. Trimming took 4 bases from V and 5 from J, leaving 13 bases between them. The CDR3 covers 14 residues. The CDR3 sequence is CASSTTWTDNEQFF. For the CDR3, the DNA is TGCGCCAGCAGCACTACTTGGACTGACAATGAGCAGTTCTTC.

This clonotype was picked up a small number of times. V gene TRBV3-1 combines with J gene TRBJ2-1, with a possible D match to TRBD2 (5 bases). V was pared by 8 bases and J by 5 bases, with 10 bases between. The CDR3 contains 12 residues. The germline gives CDR1 LGHDT, CDR2 YNNKEL (reference sequence). The chain's CDR3 is CASGRTDNEQFF. Here the CDR3 DNA reads TGTGCCAGCGGCAGGACTGACAATGAGCAGTTCTTC.

This clonotype has a handful of counts. The V and J genes are TRBV7-3 and TRBJ2-3, with a weak D call TRBD2 (7 bases). Trimming pared 5 bases from V and 5 bases from J, leaving 11 bases between. Germline V gene sequence: CDR1 SGHTA, CDR2 FQGTGA. The CDR3 has 13 amino acids. The CDR3 nucleotides read TGTGCCAGCAGCAGGGGGGGAAAAGATACGCAGTATTTT. The encoded protein is CASSRGGKDTQYF.

The count of this clonotype is one. V is TRBV10-3 and J is TRBJ2-1; D is ambiguous. Trimming shortened V by 11 bases and J by 9 bases, and 8 bases separated the two germline ends. The germline V gene encodes CDR1 ENHRY and CDR2 SYGVKD. This CDR3 region has 9 residues. CDR3 loop: CASLFEQFF. In DNA, the CDR3 is TGTGCCTCACTTTTTGAGCAGTTCTTC.

In this sample, this clonotype turned up many times. The chain is built from TRBV9 and TRBJ1-1; D is perhaps TRBD1 (6 bases). Trimming removed 0 bases from V and 2 bases from J, with 14 bases in between. Germline loops: CDR1 SGDLS, CDR2 YYNGEE. This CDR3 has 16 residues. The CDR3 DNA follows: TGTGCCAGCAGCGTAGATGGGGGGCCCGGAAACACTGAAGCTTTCTTT. Its translation: CASSVDGGPGNTEAFF.

The J gene is TRBJ1-1, the V gene TRBV18; D is unresolved. The V end was cut by 3 bases, the J end by 11 bases, with 13 bases between. The CDR3 loop spans 12 amino acids. CDR1 and CDR2 from the germline V gene are KGHSH and LQKENI. The CDR3 reads CASSPEILNAFF. Written as DNA, the CDR3 is TGTGCCAGCTCACCCGAAATCCTGAACGCTTTCTTT. Based on the CDR3 plus reference TRBV18 and TRBJ1-1, the full variable domain is NAGVMQNPRHLVRRRGQEARLRCSPMKGHSHVYWYRQLPEEGLKFMVYLQKENIIDESGMPKERFSAEFPKEGPSILRIQQVVRGDSAAYFCASSPEILNAFFGQGTRLTVV.

This clonotype showed up many times. The chain combines TRBV6-6 with TRBJ2-5; D is perhaps TRBD1 (5 bases). The V end lost 0 bases, the J end lost 3 bases, and 8 bases lay between the germline ends. The CDR3 is made up of 14 amino acids. CDR1 is MNHNY and CDR2 is SVGAGI in the germline V gene (reference sequence). The CDR3 bases are TGTGCCAGCAGTTACTCAGGGGAAAAAGAGACCCAGTACTTC. It translates to CASSYSGEKETQYF.

This clonotype appeared a few times. The CDR3 loop reads CASTQQGGYSGANVLTF. For the CDR3, the DNA is TGTGCCAGCACCCAACAGGGGGGTTACTCTGGGGCCAACGTCCTGACTTTC. The chain couples TRBV28 to TRBJ2-6; 8 bases line up with TRBD1. The ends lost 7 bases at V and 0 bases at J; junction bases unmatched: 8. Germline assignment: CDR1 MDHEN and CDR2 SYDVKM. CDR3 length equals 17 residues.

This clonotype was counted only a few times. This rearrangement joins TRBV29-1 to TRBJ2-5; either TRBD1 or TRBD2 may supply D (6 bases each). The CDR3 has 15 amino acids. Germline V gives CDR1 SQVTM, CDR2 ANQGSEA. V was shortened by 4 bases and J by 0 bases, with 15 bases between the two germline ends. Here the CDR3 reads CSVVQGGGHQETQYF. CDR3 bases: TGCAGCGTTGTACAGGGTGGGGGGCACCAAGAGACCCAGTACTTC.

This clonotype has only one observation. Its ends do not fully match the called genes, so a read error is possible. The J gene is TRBJ2-3, the V gene TRBV3-1; possibly TRBD2 for D (5 bases). The CDR3 runs 16 residues. CDR1 is LGHDT and CDR2 is YNNKEL in the germline V gene (reference sequence). The CDR3 coding sequence is TGTCCCAGCAGCCAAGGGAGTCGTGGTAGCACAGATACGCAGTATTTT. Translation: CPSSQGSRGSTDTQYF.

This clonotype was counted a single time. The chain uses TRBV5-1 and TRBJ2-3; 14 nucleotides align to TRBD2. Germline V gives CDR1 SGHRS, CDR2 YFSETQ. The CDR3 totals 18 residues. V gave up 4 bases and J gave up 4 bases; unmatched junction bases: 11. CDR3 nucleotide sequence: TGCGCCAGCAGCCCTGGACTAGCGGGAGGCCGCCGGCCAGATACGCAGTATTTT. Translation: CASSPGLAGGRRPDTQYF. The whole variable domain, filled in from reference TRBV5-1 and TRBJ2-3, reads KAGVTQTPRYLIKTRGQQVTLSCSPISGHRSVSWYQQTPGQGLQFLFEYFSETQRNKGNFPGRFSGRQFSNSRSEMNVSTLELGDSALYLCASSPGLAGGRRPDTQYFGPGTRLTVL.

J is TRBJ2-5 and V is TRBV27; 10 bases fit TRBD2. From germline, CDR1 is MNHEY and CDR2 SMNVEV (reference sequence). This CDR3 comprises 14 residues. V gave up 5 bases and J gave up 5 bases; unmatched junction bases: 5. The CDR3 sequence: CASSKLAGRETQYF. Here the CDR3 DNA reads TGTGCCAGCAGTAAACTAGCGGGACGTGAGACCCAGTACTTC.

This clonotype was seen only a few times. The V call is TRBV4-2, the J call TRBJ2-5, with D possibly TRBD2 on 6 matching bases. V lost 1 base, J lost 4 bases, and 10 bases lay in between. The germline V gene encodes CDR1 LGHNA and CDR2 YNFKEQ. This CDR3 is built from 14 residues. This CDR3 is CASSQGRGGETQYF. CDR3 in DNA: TGTGCCAGCAGCCAAGGAAGGGGAGGAGAGACCCAGTACTTC.

This chain connects TRBV7-9 to TRBJ1-1, with TRBD1 as a possible D gene (5 bases). Trimming took 5 bases from V and 6 from J, leaving 10 bases between them. Germline CDR1 is SEHNR and CDR2 is FQNEAQ (reference sequence). The CDR3 runs to 12 residues. Here the CDR3 reads CASSPEGPEAFF. For the CDR3, the DNA is TGTGCCAGCAGCCCCGAGGGGCCTGAAGCTTTCTTT.

Ten or more counts support this clonotype. The chain links TRBV5-6 to TRBJ1-1; D not resolved. Germline values: CDR1 SGHDT, CDR2 YYEEEE. Trimming took off 1 base at V and 7 bases at J, with 17 bases between the two ends. This CDR3 is 15 amino acids long. CDR3 nucleotides: TGTGCCAGCAGCTTGTACATGGCCGGGCCGGGTGAAGCTTTCTTT. Protein sequence: CASSLYMAGPGEAFF.

There are many counts of this clonotype. This chain joins TRBV7-9 and TRBJ2-1, with D possibly matching TRBD2 (5 bases). The CDR3 loop spans 12 amino acids. V was cut by 5 bases and J by 8 bases, with 10 bases left in between. Germline V gene lookup returns CDR1 SEHNR and CDR2 FQNEAQ (reference sequence). The CDR3 sequence is CASSRTADEQFF. The CDR3 DNA reads as TGTGCCAGCAGCCGTACAGCGGATGAGCAGTTCTTC. Full variable domain (rest looked up from reference TRBV7-9 and TRBJ2-1): DTGVSQNPRHKITKRGQNVTFRCDPISEHNRLYWYRQTLGQGPEFLTYFQNEAQLEKSRLLSDRFSAERPKGSFSTLEIQRTEQGDSAMYLCASSRTADEQFFGPGTRLTVL.

This clonotype was counted at least ten times. This chain links TRBV7-3 with TRBJ1-5; D is unclear. Germline assignment: CDR1 SGHTA and CDR2 FQGTGA. The CDR3 runs 15 residues. V lost 2 bases and J lost 5, with 13 bases in between. The CDR3 DNA reads TGTGCCAGCAGCTTATCGTCAGGTACGGATCAGCCCCAGCATTTT. This encodes CASSLSSGTDQPQHF.

In this sample, this clonotype turned up many times. This CDR3 reads CASSSDRGRETQYF. The CDR3, as DNA: TGTGCCAGCAGCTCAGACAGGGGGCGAGAGACCCAGTACTTC. The chain carries TRBV7-2 and TRBJ2-5; 10 bases match TRBD1. The germline V gene has CDR1 SGHTA and CDR2 FQGNSA. J gave up 4 bases and V 4 bases, and 3 bases lay outside the gene matches. The CDR3 is 14 residues long.

This clonotype was observed a few times. The CDR3 nucleotides are TGCGCCAGCAGGGCGACAGGGAACACTGAAGCTTTCTTT. Translated, it gives CASRATGNTEAFF. The V call is TRBV5-1, the J call TRBJ1-1, with D perhaps TRBD1 (6 bases). V dropped 5 bases and J dropped 1 base, with 9 bases sitting between them. Germline values: CDR1 SGHRS, CDR2 YFSETQ. The CDR3 is made up of 13 amino acids. The full variable domain, completed using reference TRBV5-1 and TRBJ1-1, is KAGVTQTPRYLIKTRGQQVTLSCSPISGHRSVSWYQQTPGQGLQFLFEYFSETQRNKGNFPGRFSGRQFSNSRSEMNVSTLELGDSALYLCASRATGNTEAFFGQGTRLTVV.

This clonotype was seen a handful of times. The J gene is TRBJ2-7, the V gene TRBV29-1, with 7 bases that match TRBD2. CDR1 and CDR2 (germline): SQVTM, ANQGSEA. CDR3 length: 12 amino acids. V lost 6 bases and J lost 0; bases outside the gene matches: 2. The CDR3 DNA sequence: TGCAGCGTCCGCGGGGGCTCCTACGAGCAGTACTTC. It encodes CSVRGGSYEQYF.

V and J are TRBV7-9 and TRBJ2-3, with 8 bases fitting TRBD2. CDR1 is SEHNR and CDR2 is FQNEAQ in the germline V gene (reference sequence). Germline trimming cut 3 bases from V and 2 bases from J; bases unmatched to any gene: 7. This CDR3 has 16 amino acids. The CDR3 sequence: CASSFTGTRLTDTQYF. The DNA for the CDR3 is TGTGCCAGCAGCTTTACCGGGACTAGACTCACAGATACGCAGTATTTT.